This T cell receptor beta chain came from a study of shared clonotypes between healthy human individuals. Overall study: Sampling drew on donors who were a couple of women and a few men aged 18 to 49. Regarding the study as a whole: Represented diversity (both genetic and exposure-history) was limited by the small number of donors. Among donors, sharing of clonotypes was expected to be affected by sequencing depth.

The naive CD8 subset, CD45RO-negative cells positively selected for CCR7, excluded terminally differentiated effector memory CD45RA+ cells. In the case of this clone: Its antigen is currently unknown.

Per the germline V gene, CDR1 is MNHEY and CDR2 is SMNVEV (reference sequence). This CDR3 contains 13 residues. V gave up 3 bases and J gave up 4 bases, with 9 bases separating them. Template for every sorted-subset replicate PCR totaled roughly 200 ng DNA, 30,000 to 35,000 T cell genomes. The repertoire was sequenced with immunoSEQ multiplex PCR; TCRdb's copy has only in-frame clones and lacks some. The table shows hundreds of thousands of clones, with 96% occurring only once. The receptor comes from a woman in her twenties or thirties in good health. The chain links TRBV27 to TRBJ1-1, with a tentative D call TRBD1 (5 bases). Specimen: naive CD8+ T cells sorted from blood. The CDR3 DNA reads as TGTGCCAGCAGTTTGGGGGAACGCACTGAAGCTTTCTTT. Encoded protein: CASSLGERTEAFF.